This TCR beta chain was retrieved from a study of read filtering for tumor transcriptome and immune sequencing (dated by TCRdb to about 2020). Regarding the study in general: The cohort had under 20 male and some 15 female patients with a mean age of about 71 years, ranging from roughly 45 to 85. Under revised international staging, fewer than ten patients fell into R-ISS I, 15 or so into R-ISS II and six or seven into R-ISS III. After DNase treatment, whole-transcriptome libraries were prepared with the TruSeq RNA Access Library Prep Kit. TCR-region mapped reads per sample ranged from about 3.5 to 10.27 million with IR-seq versus only roughly 75 to 1273 with RNA-seq. Using the same bone marrow samples, the study ran both targeted immune repertoire sequencing and bulk whole-transcriptome sequencing and then compared the TCR repertoires from each method. One of the main goals was to work out a read-filtering strategy for immune repertoire data, in particular whether clonotypes backed by only a single read should be removed.

Bone marrow was sampled from every patient at the time of active disease. Bone marrow mononuclear cells were isolated by Ficoll-Hypaque density gradient centrifugation. CD138-negative cells were obtained by negative selection after labeling with CD138 magnetic microbeads on a MACS separator, removing myeloma plasma cells. The purity of the isolated cells was checked by flow cytometry with CD138 antibodies on an Attune NxT. Total RNA was extracted with TRIzol reagent and quantified with a NanoDrop spectrophotometer. For each patient, the CD138-negative bone marrow sample underwent paired RNA-seq and IR-seq. V and J lose 3 bases and 1 base, and a span of 12 bases separates them. Taken from cysteine to phenylalanine, the CDR3 has 15 residues. Only CDR3 DNA is held: 45 bases, read in frame from base 1. From the germline V gene (reference sequence), CDR1 is SEHNR and CDR2 is FQNEAQ. This clonotype occurred many times. No antigen is known for it. Base qualities were left out, and no much larger clone turns up one base away.

TCR libraries were built from 300 to 450 ng RNA with the Immunoverse kit, using molecular barcoded adaptors covering alpha/delta and beta/gamma chains. TCR library preparation used the same RNA that was used for transcriptome sequencing. An Illumina HiSeq 4000 with 2 x 150 cycles was used to sequence the TCR libraries. As for the original processing: TCR reads were aligned to human V, D, J and C references and assembled into CDR3 clonotypes with MiXCR, including quality filtering and error correction. The tcR package in R was used for analysis of clonotype counts and gene usage diversity. For inspection of raw mapping reads, RNA-seq reads were mapped by STAR aligner version 2.5.3a onto GRCh37 of the human genome. To test how sequencing depth affected the clonotypes detected, IR-seq fastq files were randomly downsampled with Seqtk 1.3. TCRdb ran its own pipeline on the public reads, namely fastp trimming at Q25 and MiXCR clone calling, and kept in-frame beta chains. CDR3 protein duplicates are merged, each entry listing the most common genes and DNA. These V and J calls originate from TCRdb's pipeline instead of the authors' own analysis. The sample table lists 90,000 or so distinct CDR3 sequences, 20% to 25% of them with a count of one. Of the sample, 11% falls within the top ten clones.

The paper as a whole reports these results and caveats: The sorted CD138-negative fraction was a mixed bone marrow immune population, not purified T cells. Removing single-read clonotypes increased the correlation between IR-seq and RNA-seq shared clonotype proportions. In IR-seq, roughly four fifths of clonotypes but approximately 3.7% of total reads were represented by single-read clonotypes, whereas in RNA-seq, about 69% of clonotypes and roughly 44% of reads were represented by single-read clonotypes. Compared with RNA-seq, IR-seq captured clonotypes at much higher depth and more reliably, and a smaller IR-seq throughput was enough to identify most shared clonotypes.

The receptor was derived from a donor at least 40 years old with multiple myeloma. The rearrangement combines TRBV7-9 with TRBJ2-5, with TRBD1 tentatively as D gene (6 bases match). The specimen sequenced was a population of CD138-negative cells sorted from bone marrow. The cell subset or site label for this specimen denotes: bone marrow mononuclear cells depleted of CD138+ plasma/myeloma cells by negative magnetic selection. CDR3 sequence: CASSLWKGGQETQYF. In nucleotide form, the sequence is TGTGCCAGCAGCTTGTGGAAAGGGGGCCAAGAGACCCAGTACTTC.